The rows below give T cell receptor beta chains drawn from one sample of a study of technical replicates of blood from several donors. Clones were sequenced by immunoSEQ multiplex PCR, and TCRdb holds only the in-frame ones, with some missing. The table lists 65,000 to 85,000 clones, roughly 96% of them singletons. The sequencing input was T cells isolated from PBMCs. The receptors were gathered from a human donor in good health. Both conserved end residues are part of each CDR3. Fields, in order: D gene, J gene, clone size, V gene, CDR3 DNA, CDR3 protein. A D gene is named only where the DNA matches it firmly. Clone size, where shown, is once, few, many, or a class for clones that have expanded.

- | TRBJ1-2 | - | TRBV27 | TGTGCCAGCAGTTTATCCCCCGGGACATTAGGCTACACCTTC | CASSLSPGTLGYTF
- | TRBJ2-7 | once | TRBV6-1 | TGTGCCAGCTTGGAAAGGGGGTTCCACGACGAGCAGTACTTC | CASLERGFHDEQYF
TRBD1 | TRBJ1-2 | once | TRBV5-6 | TGTGCCAGCAGCGGGATGGTCGACAGGGGGCAGGATGGCTACACCTTC | CASSGMVDRGQDGYTF
- | TRBJ2-7 | - | TRBV18 | TGTGCCAGCTCACCGAGCAGGTACGAGCAGTACTTC | CASSPSRYEQYF
TRBD2 | TRBJ2-7 | - | TRBV11-2 | TGTGCCAGCAGGAGACTAGCGGGCTCCTACGAGCAGTACTTC | CASRRLAGSYEQYF
TRBD1 | TRBJ2-2 | - | TRBV7-9 | TGTGCCCCCCAGCCAGGGACAGGGGCGGCCGGGGAGCTGTTTTTT | CAPQPGTGAAGELFF
TRBD2 | TRBJ2-3 | - | TRBV19 | TGTGCCAGTACGGACCCTGGCGGGGGGGGCACAGATACGCAGTATTTT | CASTDPGGGGTDTQYF
- | TRBJ1-5 | - | TRBV6-5 | TGTGCCAGCAGCACAGGCTATAGCAATCAGCCCCAGCATTTT | CASSTGYSNQPQHF
- | TRBJ1-1 | - | TRBV4-2 | TGTGCCAGCAGTAAAGGCGGAATGAACACTGAAGCTTTCTTT | CASSKGGMNTEAFF
- | TRBJ1-5 | - | TRBV2 | TGTGCCAGCAGTGAACATGGGCCTAGCAATCAGCCCCAGCATTTT | CASSEHGPSNQPQHF
- | TRBJ2-7 | - | TRBV6-5 | TGTGCCAGCAGTTACTCGAAGCAGGCTGTCTCCTACGAGCAGTACTTC | CASSYSKQAVSYEQYF
TRBD2 | TRBJ2-3 | - | TRBV6-1 | TGTGCCAGCAGTGAAGGGGGACTAGCAGATACGCAGTATTTT | CASSEGGLADTQYF
- | TRBJ1-1 | - | TRBV9 | TGTGCCAGCAGCGTAGCTATCACCGCTGAAGCTTTCTTT | CASSVAITAEAFF
- | TRBJ1-1 | - | TRBV10-3 | TGTGCCATCAGTGAGTCGAAGGGCAGGGGAAGGGACACTGAAGCTTTCTTT | CAISESKGRGRDTEAFF
- | TRBJ2-5 | - | TRBV30 | TGTGCCTGGTGCGGACAGACGATACAAGAGACCCAGTACTTC | CAWCGQTIQETQYF
TRBD2 | TRBJ2-3 | - | TRBV7-3 | TGTGCCAGCAGCATGCCCGGGACTAGCGGGGGGGCCTACACAGATACGCAGTATTTT | CASSMPGTSGGAYTDTQYF
TRBD1 | TRBJ1-2 | - | TRBV18 | TGTGCCAGCTCACCACAGGTGCGGGACAGGGCTAACTATGGCTACACCTTC | CASSPQVRDRANYGYTF
TRBD2 | TRBJ2-2 | - | TRBV5-1 | TGCGCCAGCAGCTTGGATGGTGGCGGGAGAACCACCGGGGAGCTGTTTTTT | CASSLDGGGRTTGELFF
TRBD2 | TRBJ2-1 | once | TRBV11-2 | TGTGCCAGCAGCTTAAAGCGGGGGACCTCCTACAATGAGCAGTTCTTC | CASSLKRGTSYNEQFF
- | TRBJ2-1 | - | TRBV6-1 | TGTGCCACTTCAAAGCGAGACCATGAGCAGTTCTTC | CATSKRDHEQFF
- | TRBJ2-1 | - | TRBV12-5 | TGTGCTAGTGGTTTGGTCTACCCGGGGGTCTCGAATGAGCAGTTCTTC | CASGLVYPGVSNEQFF
- | TRBJ2-1 | - | TRBV7-8 | TGTGCCAGCAGCTTGGGCCTGGGCCTCTACAATGAGCAGTTCTTC | CASSLGLGLYNEQFF
- | TRBJ1-2 | once | TRBV29-1 | TGCAGCGTTGCGGTGGGAGGCAATGGCTACACCTTC | CSVAVGGNGYTF
- | TRBJ2-7 | - | TRBV19 | TGTGCCAGTAGCCGGGACATCGCCTACGAGCAGTACTTC | CASSRDIAYEQYF
- | TRBJ1-1 | - | TRBV29-1 | TGCAGCGTCCCTGGGCGGGTAGGCACTGAAGCTTTCTTT | CSVPGRVGTEAFF
- | TRBJ1-1 | - | TRBV5-5 | TGTGCCAGCAGCTTGGGGGGCCGGGAGTGGACTGAAGCTTTCTTT | CASSLGGREWTEAFF
- | TRBJ2-7 | - | TRBV6-6 | TGTGCCAGCAGTAAATACGCCGGCTACGAGCAGTACTTC | CASSKYAGYEQYF
TRBD1 | TRBJ1-5 | - | TRBV28 | TGTGCCAGCACCCGTTGGGACAGGTACAATCAGCCCCAGCATTTT | CASTRWDRYNQPQHF
- | TRBJ2-3 | - | TRBV15 | TGTGCCACCAGCAGAGAGTCTATAAGTACAGATACGCAGTATTTT | CATSRESISTDTQYF
TRBD1 | TRBJ2-6 | - | TRBV5-1 | TGCGCCAGCAGCTTATTCGGGACAGACCTCACTGGGGCCAACGTCCTGACTTTC | CASSLFGTDLTGANVLTF
- | TRBJ2-7 | - | TRBV6-5 | TGTGCCAGCAAATCGGATTCCGATAGGCCAGGGCAGTACTTC | CASKSDSDRPGQYF
TRBD2 | TRBJ2-7 | once | TRBV15 | TGTGCCATAGCGGGAGACCTCTCCTACGAGCAGTACTTC | CAIAGDLSYEQYF
- | TRBJ2-6 | - | TRBV19 | TGTGCCAGCTCCAACGGGTTGGCTGGGGCCAACGTCCTGACTTTC | CASSNGLAGANVLTF
TRBD2 | TRBJ2-7 | - | TRBV14 | TGTGCCAGCAGCCGCGGAAAGGGTAGCGGGAGTATGGTATACGAGCAGTACTTC | CASSRGKGSGSMVYEQYF
- | TRBJ1-1 | - | TRBV6-1 | TGTGCCAGCAAGGAGGACACTGAAGCTTTCTTT | CASKEDTEAFF
TRBD1 | TRBJ1-1 | - | TRBV2 | TGTGCCGGGACAGCCCTCATGAACACTGAAGCTTTCTTT | CAGTALMNTEAFF
TRBD1 | TRBJ2-2 | once | TRBV5-5 | TGTGCCAGCAGCTTTACGACAGGGGGCTACACCGGGGAGCTGTTTTTT | CASSFTTGGYTGELFF
- | TRBJ1-2 | - | TRBV28 | TGTGCCAGCAGTTTGGGGGGAGCGGTTAGTGATGGCTACACCTTC | CASSLGGAVSDGYTF
- | TRBJ1-4 | - | TRBV30 | TGTGCCTGGAGTCCGCACAGGGCCGGGAATGAAAAACTGTTTTTT | CAWSPHRAGNEKLFF
- | TRBJ2-2 | - | TRBV28 | TGTGCCAGCAGTTTAGGCGGGATTAACACCGGGGAGCTGTTTTTT | CASSLGGINTGELFF
TRBD1 | TRBJ2-1 | - | TRBV7-2 | TGTGCCAGCAGCTTAGACCTAGGACAGGTATCCTACAATGAGCAGTTCTTC | CASSLDLGQVSYNEQFF
TRBD2 | TRBJ2-1 | - | TRBV5-1 | TGCGCCAGCAGCCGGACTAGCGGGAACTACAATGAGCAGTTCTTC | CASSRTSGNYNEQFF
- | TRBJ1-1 | - | TRBV7-9 | TGTGCCAGCAGCTTAGTCGGGGGGCGGGTGAACACTGAAGCTTTCTTT | CASSLVGGRVNTEAFF
- | TRBJ2-1 | - | TRBV5-1 | TGCGCCAGCAGTTCAACCCGTGTTAGCGATGAGCAGTTCTTC | CASSSTRVSDEQFF
- | TRBJ1-2 | - | TRBV6-4 | TGTGCCAGCAGGACCAGGGACACCTATGGCTACACCTTC | CASRTRDTYGYTF
TRBD2 | TRBJ2-7 | once | TRBV11-2 | TGTGCCAGCAGCCTACGGTCGGGGGGGTACGAGCAGTACTTC | CASSLRSGGYEQYF
TRBD1 | TRBJ2-7 | - | TRBV29-1 | TGCAGCGTCCCAGGACAGGGTTTGGAAGAGCAGTACTTC | CSVPGQGLEEQYF
TRBD2 | TRBJ2-1 | - | TRBV15 | TGTGCCACCACCAAGGCGGCGGGAGGGGGTCTGAATGAGCAGTTCTTC | CATTKAAGGGLNEQFF
- | TRBJ1-1 | - | TRBV5-8 | TGTGCCAGCAGCTTGCCGGGAAATTGGGAGAACACTGAAGCTTTCTTT | CASSLPGNWENTEAFF
- | TRBJ1-1 | once | TRBV18 | TGTGCCAGCTCACCAGGGGCCGGGAACACTGAAGCTTTCTTT | CASSPGAGNTEAFF
TRBD2 | TRBJ2-1 | - | TRBV19 | TGTGCCAGTAGTATAGTACGGGGGGGCCCCGATGAGCAGTTCTTC | CASSIVRGGPDEQFF
TRBD2 | TRBJ2-7 | - | TRBV6-5 | TGTGCCAGCAGTTACGGTCTGGGGGGGGACGAGCAGTACTTC | CASSYGLGGDEQYF
TRBD2 | TRBJ2-3 | - | TRBV4-2 | TGTGCCAGCAGCCAACGAGCGGGGGGCCGGACAGATACGCAGTATTTT | CASSQRAGGRTDTQYF
TRBD1 | TRBJ2-6 | - | TRBV27 | TGTGCCAGCAGTTTACTCGGACAGGGGGCCTACTCTGGGGCCAACGTCCTGACTTTC | CASSLLGQGAYSGANVLTF
TRBD1 | TRBJ2-1 | - | TRBV27 | TGTGCCAGCAGTTGGGGACAGGGAGGTGAGCAGTTCTTC | CASSWGQGGEQFF
- | TRBJ2-1 | once | TRBV5-1 | TGCGCCAGCAGCTTGGCCTATGTCGCCTACAATGAGCAGTTCTTC | CASSLAYVAYNEQFF
TRBD2 | TRBJ2-7 | - | TRBV5-1 | TGCGCCAGCAGTGGTAGCGGGAGCTCCTACGAGCAGTACTTC | CASSGSGSSYEQYF